This TCR beta chain is drawn from a study of blood T cell repertoires in COVID-19. Looking at the study overall: Italy, Spain and the United States were the sources of the convalescent and acute COVID-19 samples. Sources were T cells, B-cell-depleted T cells, or PBMCs; the material itself was cDNA or gDNA.

In the source study's methods: How many nucleated cells were present was estimated from reference gene primer amplification. Some clones are missing from TCRdb's copy, which holds only in-frame ones; the method was immunoSEQ multiplex PCR. That table supplies the V and J calls and clone size; D and trimming were determined from the DNA. The sample shows approximately 50,000 clones, about nine tenths of them seen only once. This CDR3 comprises 20 residues. J lost 1 base, V lost 0 bases, and 16 bases had no gene match. CDR1 SGDLS and CDR2 YYNGEE come from the germline V gene. The V call is TRBV9, the J call TRBJ1-3, with 7 bases that match TRBD1. This clonotype was obtained from a man aged 70-80 years with acute or convalescent COVID-19. The sequenced sample consisted of peripheral blood. The DNA of the CDR3 is TGTGCCAGCAGCGTAGGATGGGGGGACAGAGCTTTTCGGTCTGGAAACACCATATATTTT. Translation gives CASSVGWGDRAFRSGNTIYF.